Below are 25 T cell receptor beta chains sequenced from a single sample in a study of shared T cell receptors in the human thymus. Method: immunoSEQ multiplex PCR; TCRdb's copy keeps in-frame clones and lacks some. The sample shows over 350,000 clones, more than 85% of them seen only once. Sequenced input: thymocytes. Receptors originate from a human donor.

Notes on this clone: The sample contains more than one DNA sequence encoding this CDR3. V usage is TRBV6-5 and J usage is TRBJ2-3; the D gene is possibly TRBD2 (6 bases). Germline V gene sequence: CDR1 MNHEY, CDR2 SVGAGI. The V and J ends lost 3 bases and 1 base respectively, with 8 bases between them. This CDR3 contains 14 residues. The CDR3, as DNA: TGTGCCAGCAGTTATGGAGGGCGCACAGATACGCAGTATTTT. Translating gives CASSYGGRTDTQYF.

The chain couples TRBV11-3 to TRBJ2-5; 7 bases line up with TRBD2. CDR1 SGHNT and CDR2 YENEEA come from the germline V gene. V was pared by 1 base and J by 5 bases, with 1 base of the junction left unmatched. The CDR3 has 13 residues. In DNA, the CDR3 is TGTGCCAGCAGCTTAGGGGAGGGGGAGACCCAGTACTTC. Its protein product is CASSLGEGETQYF.

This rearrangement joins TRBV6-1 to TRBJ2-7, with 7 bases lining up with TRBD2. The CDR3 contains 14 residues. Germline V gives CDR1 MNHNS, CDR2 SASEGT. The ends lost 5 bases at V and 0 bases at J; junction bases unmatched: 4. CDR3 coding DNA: TGTGCCAGCAGTAAACCTAGCGGCTCCTACGAGCAGTACTTC. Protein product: CASSKPSGSYEQYF.

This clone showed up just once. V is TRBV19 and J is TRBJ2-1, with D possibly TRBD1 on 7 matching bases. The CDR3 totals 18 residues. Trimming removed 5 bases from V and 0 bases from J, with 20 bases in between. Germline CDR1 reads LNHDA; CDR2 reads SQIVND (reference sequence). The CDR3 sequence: CASSSDSRRDSSYNEQFF. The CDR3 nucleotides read TGTGCCAGTAGTTCGGACAGCCGGCGGGACAGCTCCTACAATGAGCAGTTCTTC.

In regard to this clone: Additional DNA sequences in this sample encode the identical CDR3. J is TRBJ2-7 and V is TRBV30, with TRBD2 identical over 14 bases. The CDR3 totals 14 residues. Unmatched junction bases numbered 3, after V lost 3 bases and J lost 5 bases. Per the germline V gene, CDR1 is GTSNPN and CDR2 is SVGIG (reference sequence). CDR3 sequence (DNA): TGTGCCTGGAGCGAGGGACTAGCGGGAGACGAGCAGTACTTC. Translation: CAWSEGLAGDEQYF. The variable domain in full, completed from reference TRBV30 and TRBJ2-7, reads SQTIHQWPATLVQPVGSPLSLECTVEGTSNPNLYWYRQAAGRGLQLLFYSVGIGQISSEVPQNLSASRPQDRQFILSSKKLLLSDSGFYLCAWSEGLAGDEQYFGPGTRLTVT.

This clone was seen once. CDR3 protein: CAISPRRPRQGEIQETQYF. The CDR3, as DNA: TGTGCCATCAGTCCCCGAAGGCCCCGACAGGGGGAAATCCAAGAGACCCAGTACTTC. This chain joins TRBV10-3 and TRBJ2-5; 9 nucleotides align to TRBD1. The trim removed 5 bases at V and 1 base at J, leaving 17 bases unmatched. Germline-derived CDR1 and CDR2 are ENHRY and SYGVKD. This CDR3 region has 19 residues.

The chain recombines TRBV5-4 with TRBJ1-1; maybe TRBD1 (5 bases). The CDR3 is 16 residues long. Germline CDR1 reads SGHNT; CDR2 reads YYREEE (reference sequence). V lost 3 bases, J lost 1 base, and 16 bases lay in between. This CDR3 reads CASSSMDTDKNTEAFF. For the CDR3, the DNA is TGTGCCAGCAGCTCGATGGACACCGATAAGAACACTGAAGCTTTCTTT.

The CDR3 reads CASSVEAQGGTDTQYF. DNA for the CDR3: TGTGCCAGCAGCGTAGAGGCACAGGGCGGCACAGATACGCAGTATTTT. The chain links TRBV9 to TRBJ2-3; D is perhaps TRBD1 (6 bases). Germline CDR1 reads SGDLS; CDR2 reads YYNGEE. CDR3 length: 16 residues. With 0 bases removed from V and 1 base from J, the gap between germline ends came to 12 bases.

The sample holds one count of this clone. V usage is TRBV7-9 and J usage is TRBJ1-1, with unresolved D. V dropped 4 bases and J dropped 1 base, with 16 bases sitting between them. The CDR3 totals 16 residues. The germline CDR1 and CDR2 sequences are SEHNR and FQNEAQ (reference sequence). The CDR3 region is CASSSPIGGGNTEAFF. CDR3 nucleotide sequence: TGTGCCAGCAGCTCCCCGATAGGTGGAGGGAACACTGAAGCTTTCTTT.

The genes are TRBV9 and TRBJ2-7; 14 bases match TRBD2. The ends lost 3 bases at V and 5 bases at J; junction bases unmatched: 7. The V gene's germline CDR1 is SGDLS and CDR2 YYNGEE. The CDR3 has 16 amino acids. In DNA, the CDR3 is TGTGCCAGCAGCGAGGGACTAGCGGGGGACCCCCACGAGCAGTACTTC. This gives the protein CASSEGLAGDPHEQYF.

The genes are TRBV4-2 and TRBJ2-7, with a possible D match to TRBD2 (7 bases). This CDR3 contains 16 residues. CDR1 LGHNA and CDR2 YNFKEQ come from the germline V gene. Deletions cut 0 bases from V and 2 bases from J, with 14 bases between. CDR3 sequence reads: CASSQDGGGLPYEQYF. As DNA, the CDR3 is TGTGCCAGCAGCCAAGATGGGGGGGGGCTACCCTACGAGCAGTACTTC.

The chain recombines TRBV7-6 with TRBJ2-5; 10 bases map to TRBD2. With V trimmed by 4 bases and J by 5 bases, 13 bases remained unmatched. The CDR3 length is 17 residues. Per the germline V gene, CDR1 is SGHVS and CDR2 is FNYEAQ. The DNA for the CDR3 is TGTGCCAGCAGCTCTTCATCTTCTAGCGGGAGATGGGAGACCCAGTACTTC. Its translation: CASSSSSSSGRWETQYF.

As DNA, the CDR3 is TGTGCCAGCAGTGAATGGGGACAGGGGCCCAATGAGCAGTTCTTC. It is translated as CASSEWGQGPNEQFF. The chain joins TRBV2 to TRBJ2-1; 10 bases map to TRBD1. Germline V gives CDR1 SNHLY, CDR2 FYNNEI. The CDR3 sequence is 15 residues long. Trimming cost V 2 bases and J 6 bases; bases outside gene matches: 4.

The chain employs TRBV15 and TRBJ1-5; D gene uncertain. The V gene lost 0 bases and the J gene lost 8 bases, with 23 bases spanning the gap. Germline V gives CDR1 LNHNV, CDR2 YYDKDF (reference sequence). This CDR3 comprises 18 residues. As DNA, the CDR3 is TGTGCCACCAGCAGAGATCATAGGACCGGACCATCGAAGAAGCCCCAGCATTTT. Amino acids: CATSRDHRTGPSKKPQHF.

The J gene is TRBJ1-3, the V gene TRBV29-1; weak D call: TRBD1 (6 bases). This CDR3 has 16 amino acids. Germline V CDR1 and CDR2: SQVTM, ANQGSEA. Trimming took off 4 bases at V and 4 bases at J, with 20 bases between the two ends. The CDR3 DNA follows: TGCAGCGTTGTGGTGCGGGGGGCGGTTGTAGGAAACACCATATATTTT. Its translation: CSVVVRGAVVGNTIYF.

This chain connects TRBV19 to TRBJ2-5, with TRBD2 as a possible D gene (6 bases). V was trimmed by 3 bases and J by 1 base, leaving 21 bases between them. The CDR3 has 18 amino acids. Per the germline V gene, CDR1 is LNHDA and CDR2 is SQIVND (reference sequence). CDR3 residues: CASSILTVAGQTQETQYF. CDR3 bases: TGTGCCAGTAGTATTTTGACTGTGGCGGGGCAGACCCAAGAGACCCAGTACTTC.

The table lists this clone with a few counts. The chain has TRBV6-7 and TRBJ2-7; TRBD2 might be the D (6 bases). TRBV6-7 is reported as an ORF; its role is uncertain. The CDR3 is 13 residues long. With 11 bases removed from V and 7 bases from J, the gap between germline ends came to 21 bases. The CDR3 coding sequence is TGTGCCGGCGGGGCGGCACGTGTGGGGGAGCAGTACTTC. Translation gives CAGGAARVGEQYF.

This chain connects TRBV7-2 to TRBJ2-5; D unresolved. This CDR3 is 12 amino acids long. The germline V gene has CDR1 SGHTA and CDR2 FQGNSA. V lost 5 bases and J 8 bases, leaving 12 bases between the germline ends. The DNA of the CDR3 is TGTGCCAGCAGCCACACCCCAGCCACCCAGTACTTC. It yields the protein CASSHTPATQYF.

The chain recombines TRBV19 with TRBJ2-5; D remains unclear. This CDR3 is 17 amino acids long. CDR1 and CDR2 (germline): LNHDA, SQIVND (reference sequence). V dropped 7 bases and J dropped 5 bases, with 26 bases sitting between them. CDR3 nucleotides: TGTGCCAGTACCCCTACTTGGGGTCCGCAACTGCGGGAGACCCAGTACTTC. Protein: CASTPTWGPQLRETQYF.

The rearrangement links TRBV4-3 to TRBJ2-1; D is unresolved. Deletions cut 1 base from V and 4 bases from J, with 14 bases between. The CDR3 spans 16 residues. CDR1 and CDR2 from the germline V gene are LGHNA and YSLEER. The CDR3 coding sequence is TGCGCCAGCAGCCAAGTGGCGGATGACCGATACAATGAGCAGTTCTTC. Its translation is CASSQVADDRYNEQFF.

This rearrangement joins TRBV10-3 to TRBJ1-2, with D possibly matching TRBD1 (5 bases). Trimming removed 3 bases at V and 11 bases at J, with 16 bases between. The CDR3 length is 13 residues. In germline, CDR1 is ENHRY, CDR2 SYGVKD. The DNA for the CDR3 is TGTGCCATCAGTGACCTCGGTGGGGGGAGGTACACCTTC. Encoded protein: CAISDLGGGRYTF.

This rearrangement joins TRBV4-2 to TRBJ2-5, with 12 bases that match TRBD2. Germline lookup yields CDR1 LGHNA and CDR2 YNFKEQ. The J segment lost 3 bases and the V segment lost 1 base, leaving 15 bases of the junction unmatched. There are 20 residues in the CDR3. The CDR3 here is CASSQALGASGRARKETQYF. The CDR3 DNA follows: TGTGCCAGCAGCCAAGCTTTAGGGGCTAGCGGGAGGGCCAGGAAAGAGACCCAGTACTTC.

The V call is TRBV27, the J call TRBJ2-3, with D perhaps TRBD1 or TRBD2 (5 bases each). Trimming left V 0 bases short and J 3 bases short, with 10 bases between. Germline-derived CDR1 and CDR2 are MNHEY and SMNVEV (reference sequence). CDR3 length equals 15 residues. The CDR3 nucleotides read TGTGCCAGCAGTTTATCCTCCGGGACGACAGATACGCAGTATTTT. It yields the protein CASSLSSGTTDTQYF.

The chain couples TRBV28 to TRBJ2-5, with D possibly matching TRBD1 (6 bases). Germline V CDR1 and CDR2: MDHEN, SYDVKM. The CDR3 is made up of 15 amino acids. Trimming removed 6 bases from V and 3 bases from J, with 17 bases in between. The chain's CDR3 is CASRTPNRVEETQYF. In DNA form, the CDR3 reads TGTGCCAGCAGAACTCCAAACAGGGTCGAAGAGACCCAGTACTTC.

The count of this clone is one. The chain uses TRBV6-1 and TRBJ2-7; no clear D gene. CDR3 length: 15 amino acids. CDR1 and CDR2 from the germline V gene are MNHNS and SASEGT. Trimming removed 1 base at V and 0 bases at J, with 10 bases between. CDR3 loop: CASSEGTASSYEQYF. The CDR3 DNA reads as TGTGCCAGCAGTGAAGGGACGGCAAGCTCCTACGAGCAGTACTTC.